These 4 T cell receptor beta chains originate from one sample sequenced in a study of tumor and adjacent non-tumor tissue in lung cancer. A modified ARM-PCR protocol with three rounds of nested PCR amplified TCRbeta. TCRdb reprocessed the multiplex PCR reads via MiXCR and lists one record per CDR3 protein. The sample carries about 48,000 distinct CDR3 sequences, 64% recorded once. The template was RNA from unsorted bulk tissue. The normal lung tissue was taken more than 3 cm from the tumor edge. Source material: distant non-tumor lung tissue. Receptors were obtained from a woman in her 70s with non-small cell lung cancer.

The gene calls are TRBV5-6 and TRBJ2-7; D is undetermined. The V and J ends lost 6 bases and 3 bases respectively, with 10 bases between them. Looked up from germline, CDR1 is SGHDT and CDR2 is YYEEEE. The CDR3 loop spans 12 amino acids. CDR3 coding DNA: TGTGCCAGCATCTCCAACAGCTACGAGCAGTACTTC. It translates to CASISNSYEQYF.

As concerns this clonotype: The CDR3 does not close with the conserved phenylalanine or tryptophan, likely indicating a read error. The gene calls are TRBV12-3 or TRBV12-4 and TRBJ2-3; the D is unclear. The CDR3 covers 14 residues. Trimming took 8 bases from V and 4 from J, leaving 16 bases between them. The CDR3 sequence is CASQIGRSADTQYL. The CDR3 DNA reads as TGTGCCAGCCAGATAGGTAGATCGGCAGATACGCAGTATCTT.

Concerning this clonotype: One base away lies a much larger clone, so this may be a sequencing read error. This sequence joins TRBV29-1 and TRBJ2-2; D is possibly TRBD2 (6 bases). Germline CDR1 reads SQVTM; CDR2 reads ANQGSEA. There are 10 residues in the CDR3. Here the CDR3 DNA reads TGCAACGGGGGTACCGGGGAGCTGTTTTTT. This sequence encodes CNGGTGELFF.

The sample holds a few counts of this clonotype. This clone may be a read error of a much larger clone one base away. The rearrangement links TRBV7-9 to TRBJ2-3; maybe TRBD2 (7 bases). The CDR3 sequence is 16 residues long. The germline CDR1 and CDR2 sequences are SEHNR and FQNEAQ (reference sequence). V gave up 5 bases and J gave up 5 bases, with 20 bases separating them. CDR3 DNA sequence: TGTGCCAGCAGCACCTCGGAGGGGGAGGGCATAGATACGCAGTATTTT. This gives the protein CASSTSEGEGIDTQYF.